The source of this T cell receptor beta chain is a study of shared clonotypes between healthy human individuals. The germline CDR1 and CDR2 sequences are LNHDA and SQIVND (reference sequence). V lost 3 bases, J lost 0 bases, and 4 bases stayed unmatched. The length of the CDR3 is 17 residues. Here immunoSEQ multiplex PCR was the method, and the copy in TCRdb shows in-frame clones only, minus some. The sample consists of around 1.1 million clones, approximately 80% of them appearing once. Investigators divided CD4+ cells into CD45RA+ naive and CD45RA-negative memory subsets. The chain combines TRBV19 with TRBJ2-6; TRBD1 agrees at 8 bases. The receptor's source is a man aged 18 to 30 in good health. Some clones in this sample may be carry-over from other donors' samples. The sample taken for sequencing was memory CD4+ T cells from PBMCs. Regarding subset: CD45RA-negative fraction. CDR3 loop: CASSIRGRGSGANVLTF. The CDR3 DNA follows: TGTGCCAGTAGTATCAGGGGGCGAGGCTCTGGGGCCAACGTCCTGACTTTC.